This T cell receptor (beta chain) is from a study of patients and donors after allogeneic stem cell transplantation. TCRdb re-derived calls from the RT-PCR reads in MiXCR, one entry per CDR3 protein. Of 70,000 or so distinct CDR3 sequences listed, 26% are singletons. This clonotype was seen many times. Germline V gene sequence: CDR1 SQVTM, CDR2 ANQGSEA. Trimming took 4 bases from V and 4 from J; bases not matched to a gene: 4. The CDR3 runs 13 residues. What was sequenced was blood, either unsorted or a sorted T cell fraction (not recorded which). The chain carries TRBV29-1 and TRBJ2-1, with TRBD1 identical over 7 bases. The receptor was derived from a human donor who was either an allogeneic HSCT recipient or a stem cell or donor lymphocyte infusion donor (not recorded which). It is not recorded whose cells these are; they may come from a transplant donor. The CDR3 nucleotides are TGCAGCGTTGGACAGGGAATTTACAATGAGCAGTTCTTC. This translates into CSVGQGIYNEQFF.